A single TCR beta chain is shown here with its context. The treatment was: preoperative locoregional IRX-2 cytokine immunotherapy. The V and J ends lost 4 bases and 7 bases respectively, with 19 bases between them. CDR1 is SGHVS and CDR2 is FNYEAQ in the germline V gene. This CDR3 comprises 15 residues. The assay was immunoSEQ multiplex PCR, and TCRdb's table has in-frame clones only and misses some. The table records under 40,000 clones, about 95% of them present only once. The sample is drawn from a study of preoperative IRX-2 immunotherapy in early breast cancer. This clonotype was obtained from a human donor with breast cancer. This rearrangement joins TRBV7-6 to TRBJ2-5, with D perhaps matching TRBD1 (5 bases). The specimen was collected from a patient treated with IRX-2 immunotherapy. The CDR3 region is CASSSGQGLWGTQYF. The CDR3 nucleotides read TGTGCCAGCAGCTCCGGACAAGGCTTGTGGGGGACCCAGTACTTC.